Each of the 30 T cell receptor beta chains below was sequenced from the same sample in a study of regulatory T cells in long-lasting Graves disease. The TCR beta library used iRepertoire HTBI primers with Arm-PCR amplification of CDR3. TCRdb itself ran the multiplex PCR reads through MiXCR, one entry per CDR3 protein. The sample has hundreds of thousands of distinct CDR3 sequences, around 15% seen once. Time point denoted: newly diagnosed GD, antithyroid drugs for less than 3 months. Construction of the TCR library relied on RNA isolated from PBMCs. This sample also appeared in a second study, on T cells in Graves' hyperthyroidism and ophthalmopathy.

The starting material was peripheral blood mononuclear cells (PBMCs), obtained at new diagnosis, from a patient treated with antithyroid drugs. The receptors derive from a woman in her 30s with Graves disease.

Written as DNA, the CDR3 is TGTGCCAGCAGACTGCAGGGTACTAATTCACCCCTCCACTTT. Translating gives CASRLQGTNSPLHF. The J gene is TRBJ1-6, the V gene TRBV5-5; D may be TRBD1 (5 bases). The CDR3 runs 14 residues. V was clipped by 5 bases and J by 6 bases, with 12 bases between them. Germline V gene sequence: CDR1 SGHKS, CDR2 YYEKEE (reference sequence).

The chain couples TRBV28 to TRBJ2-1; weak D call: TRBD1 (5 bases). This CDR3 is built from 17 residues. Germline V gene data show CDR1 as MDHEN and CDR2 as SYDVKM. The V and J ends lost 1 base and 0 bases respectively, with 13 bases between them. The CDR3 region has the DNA TGTGCCAGCAGTTTATTATCAGGGCCCAGCTCCTACAATGAGCAGTTCTTC. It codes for CASSLLSGPSSYNEQFF.

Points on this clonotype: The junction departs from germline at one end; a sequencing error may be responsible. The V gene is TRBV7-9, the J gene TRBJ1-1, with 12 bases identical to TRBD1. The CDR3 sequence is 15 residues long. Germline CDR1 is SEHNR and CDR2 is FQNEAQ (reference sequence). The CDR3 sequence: CASSVGDRGHTEALF. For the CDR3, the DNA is TGTGCCAGCAGCGTAGGGGACAGGGGGCACACTGAAGCTCTCTTT. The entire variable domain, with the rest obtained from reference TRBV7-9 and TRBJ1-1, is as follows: DTGVSQNPRHKITKRGQNVTFRCDPISEHNRLYWYRQTLGQGPEFLTYFQNEAQLEKSRLLSDRFSAERPKGSFSTLEIQRTEQGDSAMYLCASSVGDRGHTEALFGQGTRLTVV.

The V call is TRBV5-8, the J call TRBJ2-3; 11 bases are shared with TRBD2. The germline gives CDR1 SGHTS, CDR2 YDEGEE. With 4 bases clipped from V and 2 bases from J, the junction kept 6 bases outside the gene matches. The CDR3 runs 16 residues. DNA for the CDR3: TGTGCCAGCAGCGACCGGACTAGCGGGCCCACAGATACGCAGTATTTT. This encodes CASSDRTSGPTDTQYF.

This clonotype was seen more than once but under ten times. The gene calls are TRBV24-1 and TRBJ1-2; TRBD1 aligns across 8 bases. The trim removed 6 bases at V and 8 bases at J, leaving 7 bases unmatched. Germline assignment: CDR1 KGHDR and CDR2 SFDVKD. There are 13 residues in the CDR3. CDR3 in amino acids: CATSRGQAEGYTF. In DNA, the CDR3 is TGTGCCACCAGTCGGGGACAGGCGGAGGGCTACACCTTC.

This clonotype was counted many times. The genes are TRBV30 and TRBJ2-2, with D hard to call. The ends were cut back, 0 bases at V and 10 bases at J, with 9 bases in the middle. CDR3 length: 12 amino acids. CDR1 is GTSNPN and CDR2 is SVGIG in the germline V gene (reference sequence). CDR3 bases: TGTGCCTGGAGTGTACCGCAGGAGGAGCTGTTTTTT. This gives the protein CAWSVPQEELFF.

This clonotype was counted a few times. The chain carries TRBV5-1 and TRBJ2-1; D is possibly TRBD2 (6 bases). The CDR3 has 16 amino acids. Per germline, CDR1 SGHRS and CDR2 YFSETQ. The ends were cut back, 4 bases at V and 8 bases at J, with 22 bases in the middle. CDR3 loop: CASSRTGTLRLDEQFF. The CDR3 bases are TGCGCCAGCAGCAGGACCGGGACTCTCAGATTGGATGAGCAGTTCTTC.

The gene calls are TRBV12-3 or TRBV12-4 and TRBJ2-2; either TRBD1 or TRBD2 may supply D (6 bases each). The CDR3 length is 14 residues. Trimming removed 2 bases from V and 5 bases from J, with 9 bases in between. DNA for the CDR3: TGTGCCAGCAGTTTAAAAGGGGGGACCGGGGAGCTGTTTTTT. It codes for CASSLKGGTGELFF.

The DNA of the CDR3 is TGCGCCAGCAGCCTTCGGGTCGGGAGCTTCCACGAGCAGTACTTC. It specifies CASSLRVGSFHEQYF. The chain links TRBV4-1 to TRBJ2-7, with a possible D match to TRBD2 (6 bases). In germline, CDR1 is MGHRA, CDR2 YSYEKL. The CDR3 has 15 residues. V lost 4 bases, J lost 5 bases, and 18 bases lay in between.

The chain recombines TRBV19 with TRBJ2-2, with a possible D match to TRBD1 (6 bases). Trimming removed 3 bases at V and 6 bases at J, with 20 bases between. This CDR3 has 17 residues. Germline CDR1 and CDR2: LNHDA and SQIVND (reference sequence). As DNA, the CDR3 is TGTGCCAGTAGTATCTGGCCCAGGGGATCAGGGTCCGGGGAGCTGTTTTTT. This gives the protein CASSIWPRGSGSGELFF.

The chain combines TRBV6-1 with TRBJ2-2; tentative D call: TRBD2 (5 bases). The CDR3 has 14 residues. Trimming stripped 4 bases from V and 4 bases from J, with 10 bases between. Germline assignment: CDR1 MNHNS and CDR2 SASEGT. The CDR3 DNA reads TGTGCCAGCAGTGTCCCGGGGTCCACCGGGGAGCTGTTTTTT. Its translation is CASSVPGSTGELFF.

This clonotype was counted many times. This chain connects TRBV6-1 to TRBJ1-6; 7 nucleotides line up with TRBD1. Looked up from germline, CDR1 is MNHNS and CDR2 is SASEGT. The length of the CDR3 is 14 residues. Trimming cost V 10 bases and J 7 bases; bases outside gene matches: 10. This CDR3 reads CATLRDSGNSPLHF. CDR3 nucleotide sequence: TGTGCCACCCTCCGGGACAGTGGCAATTCACCCCTCCACTTT.

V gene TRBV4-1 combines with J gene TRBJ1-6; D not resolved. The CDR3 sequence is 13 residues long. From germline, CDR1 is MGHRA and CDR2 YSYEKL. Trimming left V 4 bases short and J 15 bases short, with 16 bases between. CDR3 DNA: TGCGCCAGCAGCCCACTCCCCTCAGAATACCTCCACTTT. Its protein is CASSPLPSEYLHF.

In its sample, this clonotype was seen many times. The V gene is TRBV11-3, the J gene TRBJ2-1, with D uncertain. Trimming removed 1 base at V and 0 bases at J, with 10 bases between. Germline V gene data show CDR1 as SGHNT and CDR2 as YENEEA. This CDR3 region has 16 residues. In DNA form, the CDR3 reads TGTGCCAGCAGCTTAGGATTACTGGGCTCCTACAATGAGCAGTTCTTC. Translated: CASSLGLLGSYNEQFF.

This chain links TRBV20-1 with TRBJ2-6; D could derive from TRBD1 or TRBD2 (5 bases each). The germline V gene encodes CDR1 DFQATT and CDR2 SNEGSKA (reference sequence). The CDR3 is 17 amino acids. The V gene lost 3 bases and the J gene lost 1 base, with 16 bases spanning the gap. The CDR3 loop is CSAREGQGVSGANVLTF. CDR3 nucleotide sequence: TGCAGTGCTAGGGAAGGCCAGGGAGTTTCTGGGGCCAACGTCCTGACTTTC.

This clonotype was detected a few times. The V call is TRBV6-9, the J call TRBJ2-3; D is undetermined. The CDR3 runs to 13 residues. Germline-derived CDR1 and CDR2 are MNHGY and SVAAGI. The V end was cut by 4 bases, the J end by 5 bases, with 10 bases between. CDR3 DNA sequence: TGTGCCAGCAGTTTGGCGTTGAAAGATACGCAGTATTTT. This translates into CASSLALKDTQYF.

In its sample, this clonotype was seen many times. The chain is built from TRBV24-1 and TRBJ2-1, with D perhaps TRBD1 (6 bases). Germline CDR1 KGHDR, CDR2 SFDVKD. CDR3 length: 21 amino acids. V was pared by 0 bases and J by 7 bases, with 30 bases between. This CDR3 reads CATSDLLTGLGNSPRMNEQFF. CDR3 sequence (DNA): TGTGCCACCAGTGATTTGCTAACAGGGCTCGGGAACTCCCCTCGTATGAATGAGCAGTTCTTC.

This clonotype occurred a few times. The CDR3 DNA is TGTGCCAGCTCACCACGGAACATAGAGACCCAGTACTTC. Its protein is CASSPRNIETQYF. This sequence joins TRBV18 and TRBJ2-5, with D uncertain. Germline CDR1 reads KGHSH; CDR2 reads LQKENI. This CDR3 region has 13 residues. V lost 1 base and J 4 bases, leaving 7 bases between the germline ends.

The CDR3 DNA reads as TGCAGCGTTATGGGACAGGGTGGCTACACCTTC. This translates into CSVMGQGGYTF. V is TRBV29-1 and J is TRBJ1-2; 9 nucleotides match TRBD1. This CDR3 has 11 residues. V shed 5 bases and J 7 bases; nucleotides not matched to a gene: 2. Germline loops: CDR1 SQVTM, CDR2 ANQGSEA.

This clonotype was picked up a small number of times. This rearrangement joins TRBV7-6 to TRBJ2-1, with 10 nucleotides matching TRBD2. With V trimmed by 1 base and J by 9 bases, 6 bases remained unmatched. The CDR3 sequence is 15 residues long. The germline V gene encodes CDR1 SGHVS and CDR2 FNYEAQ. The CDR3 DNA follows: TGTGCCAGCAGCTTAGGGGCTAGCGGGGGCGGTGAGCAGTTCTTC. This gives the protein CASSLGASGGGEQFF.

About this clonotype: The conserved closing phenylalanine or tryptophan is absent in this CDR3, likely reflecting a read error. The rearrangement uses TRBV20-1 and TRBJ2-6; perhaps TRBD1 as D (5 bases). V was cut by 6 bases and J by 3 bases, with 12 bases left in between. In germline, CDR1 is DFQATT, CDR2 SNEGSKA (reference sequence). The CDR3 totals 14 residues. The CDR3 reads CSAAGLLGANVLTL. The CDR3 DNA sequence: TGCAGTGCGGCAGGGTTACTTGGGGCCAACGTCCTGACTCTC.

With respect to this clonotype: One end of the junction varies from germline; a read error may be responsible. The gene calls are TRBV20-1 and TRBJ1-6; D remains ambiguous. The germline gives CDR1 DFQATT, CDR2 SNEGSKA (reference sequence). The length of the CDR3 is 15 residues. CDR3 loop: CSARIPFSHNSPLHF. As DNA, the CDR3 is TGCAGTGCCAGAATACCGTTCTCCCATAATTCACCCCTCCACTTT.

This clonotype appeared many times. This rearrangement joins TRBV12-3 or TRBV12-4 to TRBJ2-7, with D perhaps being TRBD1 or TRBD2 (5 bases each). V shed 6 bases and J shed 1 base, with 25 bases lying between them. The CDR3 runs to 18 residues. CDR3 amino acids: CASSPPRWKGEGSYEQYF. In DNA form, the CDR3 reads TGTGCCAGCAGCCCGCCCAGGTGGAAGGGAGAGGGGTCCTACGAGCAGTACTTC.

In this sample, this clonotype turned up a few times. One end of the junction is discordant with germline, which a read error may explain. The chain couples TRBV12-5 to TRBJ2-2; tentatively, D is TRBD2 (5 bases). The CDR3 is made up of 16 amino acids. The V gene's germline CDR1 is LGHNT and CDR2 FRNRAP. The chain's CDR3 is CASSLVTGARAPQLFF. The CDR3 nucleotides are TGTGCTAGTAGTTTGGTAACGGGCGCGAGGGCCCCCCAGCTGTTTTTT. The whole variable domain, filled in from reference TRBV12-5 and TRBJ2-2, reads DARVTQTPRHKVTEMGQEVTMRCQPILGHNTVFWYRQTMMQGLELLAYFRNRAPLDDSGMPKDRFSAEMPDATLATLKIQPSEPRDSAVYFCASSLVTGARAPQLFFGEGSRLTVL.

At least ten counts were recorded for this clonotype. In DNA form, the CDR3 reads TGTGCCAGCAGCTTAGCCCTCCAGAGGTCAACAGATACGCAGTATTTT. Protein product: CASSLALQRSTDTQYF. The chain recombines TRBV7-9 with TRBJ2-3; D not certain. Per germline, CDR1 SEHNR and CDR2 FQNEAQ (reference sequence). V was cut by 0 bases and J by 3 bases, with 13 bases left in between. This CDR3 contains 16 residues. The full variable domain, with the rest looked up from reference TRBV7-9 and TRBJ2-3, is DTGVSQNPRHKITKRGQNVTFRCDPISEHNRLYWYRQTLGQGPEFLTYFQNEAQLEKSRLLSDRFSAERPKGSFSTLEIQRTEQGDSAMYLCASSLALQRSTDTQYFGPGTRLTVL.

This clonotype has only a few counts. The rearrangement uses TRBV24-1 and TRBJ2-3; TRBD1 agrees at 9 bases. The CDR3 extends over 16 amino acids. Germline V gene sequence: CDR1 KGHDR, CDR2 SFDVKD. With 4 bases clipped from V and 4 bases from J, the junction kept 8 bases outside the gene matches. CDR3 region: CATSEAGTGYADTQYF. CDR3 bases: TGTGCCACCAGTGAGGCTGGGACAGGGTACGCAGATACGCAGTATTTT.

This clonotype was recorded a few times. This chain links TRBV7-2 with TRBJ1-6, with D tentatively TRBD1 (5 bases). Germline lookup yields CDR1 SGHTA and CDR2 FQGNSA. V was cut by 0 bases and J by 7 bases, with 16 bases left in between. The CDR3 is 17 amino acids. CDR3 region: CASSLAYRTVTNSPLHF. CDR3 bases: TGTGCCAGCAGCTTAGCCTACAGGACCGTGACAAATTCACCCCTCCACTTT.

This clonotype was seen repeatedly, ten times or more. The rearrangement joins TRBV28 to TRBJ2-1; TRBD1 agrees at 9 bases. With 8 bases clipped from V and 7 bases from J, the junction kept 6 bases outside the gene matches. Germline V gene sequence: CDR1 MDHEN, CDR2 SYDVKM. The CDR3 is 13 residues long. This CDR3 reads CASSGTGLNEQFF. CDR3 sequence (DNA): TGTGCCAGCTCCGGGACAGGGCTGAATGAGCAGTTCTTC.

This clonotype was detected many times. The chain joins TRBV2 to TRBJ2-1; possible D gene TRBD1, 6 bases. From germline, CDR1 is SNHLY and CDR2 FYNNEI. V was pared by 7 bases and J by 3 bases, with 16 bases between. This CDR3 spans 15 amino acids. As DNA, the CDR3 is TGTGCCAGCAAAACGGGAACAGGGATCTACAATGAGCAGTTCTTC. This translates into CASKTGTGIYNEQFF.

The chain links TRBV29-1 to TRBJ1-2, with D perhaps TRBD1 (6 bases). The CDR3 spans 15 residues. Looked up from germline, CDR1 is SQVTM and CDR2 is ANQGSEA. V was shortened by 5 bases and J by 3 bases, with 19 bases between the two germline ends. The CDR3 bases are TGCAGCGTTCTGGGTGGGGGGCGAAGTGACTATGGCTACACCTTC. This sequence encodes CSVLGGGRSDYGYTF.